This TCR beta chain was recovered during a study of OX40 agonist ivuxolimab in advanced cancers. On the study more broadly: Partial responses were seen in three patients, one with hepatocellular carcinoma and two with cutaneous melanoma. Findings of the study overall: Within 6 weeks, CD4+ and CD8+ blood T cells expanded clonally at 0.1 to 3.0 mg/kg.

Details on this clone: Its matching antigen is unknown.

Samples of blood were obtained at baseline, on cycle 4 day 1, and on cycle 7 day 1. The data were produced by immunoSEQ multiplex PCR, yet TCRdb's version contains in-frame clones alone and is incomplete. The sample includes 95,000 to 150,000 clones, over 85% of them seen just once. The CDR3 totals 13 residues. V shed 3 bases and J shed 6 bases, with 9 bases lying between them. Germline lookup yields CDR1 MDHEN and CDR2 SYDVKM. V and J are TRBV28 and TRBJ2-1, with a possible D match to TRBD2 (6 bases). Sample: CD4+ or CD8+ T cells sorted from blood, taken in a trial of the OX40 agonist ivuxolimab. The source is an adult with an advanced solid tumor such as melanoma, head and neck, liver or kidney cancer. The CDR3 DNA sequence: TGTGCCAGCAGTTTCTCCGGGGGCAATGAGCAGTTCTTC. It encodes CASSFSGGNEQFF.